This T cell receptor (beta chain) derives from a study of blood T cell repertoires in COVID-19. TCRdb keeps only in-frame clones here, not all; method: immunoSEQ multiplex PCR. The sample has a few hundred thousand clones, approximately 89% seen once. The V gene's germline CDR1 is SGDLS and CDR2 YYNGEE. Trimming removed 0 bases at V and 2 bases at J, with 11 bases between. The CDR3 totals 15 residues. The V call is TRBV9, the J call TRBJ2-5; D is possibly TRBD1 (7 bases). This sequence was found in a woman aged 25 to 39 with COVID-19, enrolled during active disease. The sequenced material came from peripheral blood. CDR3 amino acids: CASSVAGGPQETQYF. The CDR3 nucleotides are TGTGCCAGCAGCGTAGCAGGGGGGCCACAAGAGACCCAGTACTTC. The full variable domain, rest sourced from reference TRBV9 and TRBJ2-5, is DSGVTQTPKHLITATGQRVTLRCSPRSGDLSVYWYQQSLDQGLQFLIQYYNGEERAKGNILERFSAQQFPDLHSELNLSSLELGDSALYFCASSVAGGPQETQYFGPGTRLLVL.